This TCR beta chain was sequenced in a study of T cell responses to AZD1222 COVID-19 vaccine. Broader study findings: Increases in Spike-specific TCR breadth and depth were seen after two AZD1222 doses. Unmutated variant regions are reportedly targeted by nearly half of spike-specific TCRs.

Germline values: CDR1 SQVTM, CDR2 ANQGSEA. The CDR3 consists of 12 residues. The germline V and J ends were trimmed by 7 bases and 1 base, with 10 bases remaining between them. A remark on this clone: Its specificity is unknown.

Using immunoSEQ multiplex PCR, the repertoire was profiled, and TCRdb retains in-frame clones only, with some absent. The table shows 150,000 to 200,000 clones, with more than 80% occurring only once. The chain recombines TRBV29-1 with TRBJ1-1; D not resolved. The sequencing here drew on peripheral blood, taken on day 0 of AZD1222 vaccination. This receptor was identified in an adult in good health. CDR3: CSGYEGNTEAFF. The CDR3 region has the DNA TGCAGCGGTTACGAGGGGAACACTGAAGCTTTCTTT.